This T cell receptor beta chain was found in a study of monozygotic twins with inflammatory bowel disease. The study, taken as a whole, reports: IBD patients carried less diverse TCRbeta repertoires (inverse Simpson) than healthy co-twins.

Following a re-call of the 5' RACE reads, TCRdb has one entry per CDR3 protein and lacks DNA. There are 330,000 or so distinct CDR3 sequences in the sample, with approximately 2% held by the top ten. On this clonotype: Its cognate antigen is unknown.

CDR3 length: 12 residues. Germline CDR1 and CDR2: SQVTM and ANQGSEA. The source of this sequence is a human donor with ulcerative colitis or Crohn's disease, or a healthy co-twin of an affected twin (not recorded which). The V gene is TRBV29-1, the J gene TRBJ1-3; checking the TCRdb D call of TRBD1 is not possible without DNA. Material: blood. The CDR3 sequence: CSVDYRENTIYF.